These T cell receptor beta chains were read from a single sample in a study of T-cell memory formation after mild COVID-19. Each CDR3 protein gets one entry after TCRdb re-called the 5' RACE reads with MiXCR. The profile shows approximately 100,000 distinct CDR3 sequences, approximately 10% of them singletons. The sequencing sample was made of PBMCs or a T cell subset sorted from them (not recorded which). The source is a man in his late teens or twenties who had mild COVID-19 (a few samples of this study predate the infection). Cell type and time point are not known. CDR3s leave out the opening cysteine and the closing phenylalanine or tryptophan.

J gene	V gene	CDR3 protein
TRBJ2-3	TRBV9	ASSLTTGLYTDTQY
TRBJ2-1	TRBV2	ASSDYRSQF
TRBJ2-7	TRBV29-1	SVEGKGYEQY
TRBJ2-3	TRBV11-2	ASSGHGGATDTQY
TRBJ2-3	TRBV6-5	ASTELNGGTQY
TRBJ2-3	TRBV4-1	ASSLPPGTDTQY
TRBJ2-7	TRBV4-1	ASSQVAGGPYEQY
TRBJ1-1	TRBV7-9	ASSELPLNTEAF
TRBJ2-5	TRBV7-2	ASSTLPGGPRETQY
TRBJ2-5	TRBV7-2	ASSPPY
TRBJ2-2	TRBV5-1	ASSSPNRVGFSGELF
TRBJ2-4	TRBV29-1	SAAGGLAKNIQY
TRBJ2-2	TRBV6-5	ASSYSQGSAGELF
TRBJ2-7	TRBV30	AWTYANYEQY
TRBJ2-3	TRBV5-1	ASRRQISTDTQY
TRBJ2-1	TRBV3-1	ASSYGDLREGSDEQF
TRBJ2-3	TRBV21-1	ASSKCPGSGQTRDTQY
TRBJ2-1	TRBV29-1	SVDGSGESSYNEQF
TRBJ2-5	TRBV14	ASSQEVRETQY
TRBJ1-1	TRBV15	ATSGTGPGTEAF
TRBJ1-3	TRBV12-3/TRBV12-4	ASSRTGGGTGNTIY
TRBJ2-1	TRBV20-1	SAVRGNNEQF
TRBJ2-7	TRBV4-3	ASSQGSGQGLYEQY